Included here is one T cell receptor (beta chain) sequence, with context. Its antigen is unidentified. This PCR relied on a set of 60 Vbeta primers and 13 Jbeta primers. Libraries were prepared by immunoSEQ multiplex PCR; TCRdb keeps only in-frame clonotypes and omits some of them. This sample has around 140,000 clones, with around 72% found just once. The data belong to a study of cytomegalovirus exposure and HLA in healthy donors. Across the whole study: Out of about 170 million T cells, an earlier analysis found 117 million unique TCR beta sequences in total. HLA-typed donors were the source of about 85 million unique TCRs, which an early data release held. Study findings and constraints: An analysis done earlier found most TCR beta V segments productive about 90% or about 30% of the time. Presence/absence analyses rested on an assumption that sequencing depth was roughly uniform across donors.

Germline V lookup: CDR1 ENHRY, CDR2 SYGVKD. With 2 bases clipped from V and 2 bases from J, the junction kept 13 bases outside the gene matches. This CDR3 has 18 residues. Sequenced: PBMCs. The clonotype originates from a woman between 18 and 29 years old in good health and CMV-seronegative. This chain uses TRBV10-3 with TRBJ1-2, with 8 bases identical to TRBD1. The CDR3 loop reads CAISEIQGTGRTNYGYTF. CDR3 nucleotide sequence: TGTGCCATCAGTGAGATTCAGGGGACAGGAAGGACCAACTATGGCTACACCTTC.